The following is a T cell receptor beta chain sequence with its context. The sample comes from a study of shared clonotypes between healthy human individuals. Study background: There were three CD4 naive, three CD4 memory, two CD8 naive and one CD8 memory plates per donor.

Measured with immunoSEQ multiplex PCR; TCRdb has only the in-frame clones, and not every one. The sample yields approximately 1,500,000 clones, 95% to 99% seen once. CDR3 length equals 15 residues. Germline lookup yields CDR1 MDHEN and CDR2 SYDVKM. V lost 7 bases to trimming and J lost 7 bases; unmatched junction nucleotides: 11. Input material: naive CD4+ T cells sorted from blood. The subset is: CD45RA+ positively selected. V is TRBV28 and J is TRBJ2-1, with 9 bases identical to TRBD2. This sequence was found in a man younger than 45 in good health. As DNA, the CDR3 is TGTGCCAGCACCGAAGGGCTAGCGGGAAGGAATGAGCAGTTCTTC. Amino acids: CASTEGLAGRNEQFF.